This passage covers 2 T cell receptor beta chains from one sample sequenced in a study of T cells in Graves' hyperthyroidism and ophthalmopathy. Amplification yielded TCR beta CDR3 regions, with RNA transcripts as the source. Using the HTBI primer set, a first-round RT-PCR was run on the TCR CDR3. TCRdb re-analysed the multiplex PCR reads in MiXCR, keeping a single row per CDR3 protein. Of roughly 180,000 distinct CDR3 sequences in the sample, just under 9.5% were seen once. Sequenced input: blood. These receptors were taken from a woman under 30 with Graves' hyperthyroidism that later progressed to Graves' ophthalmopathy.

This clonotype was counted a single time. For the CDR3, the DNA is TGTGCCAGCAGTACCCCTGGGACAGGACGCATTCAAGAGACCCAGTACTTC. This translates into CASSTPGTGRIQETQYF. The genes are TRBV6-2 or TRBV6-3 and TRBJ2-5; 8 bases fit TRBD1. Trimming took 5 bases from V and 2 from J; bases not matched to a gene: 13. From germline, CDR1 is MNHEY and CDR2 SVGEGT. This CDR3 region has 17 residues.

This clonotype was seen at least ten times. The chain couples TRBV12-3 or TRBV12-4 to TRBJ1-2, with TRBD1 as a possible D gene (5 bases). This CDR3 spans 14 amino acids. The ends were cut back, 2 bases at V and 3 bases at J, with 10 bases in the middle. The CDR3 reads CASSLSGYDYGYTF. DNA of the CDR3: TGTGCCAGCAGTTTATCAGGGTATGACTATGGCTACACCTTC.